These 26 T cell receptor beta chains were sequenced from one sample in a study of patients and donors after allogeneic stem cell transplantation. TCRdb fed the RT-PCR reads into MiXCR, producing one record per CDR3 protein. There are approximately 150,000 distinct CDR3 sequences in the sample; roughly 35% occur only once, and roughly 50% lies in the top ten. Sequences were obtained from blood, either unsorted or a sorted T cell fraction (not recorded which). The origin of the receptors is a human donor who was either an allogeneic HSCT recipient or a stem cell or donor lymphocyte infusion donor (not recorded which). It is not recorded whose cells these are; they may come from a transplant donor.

The CDR3 DNA reads as TGCGCCAGCAGCCAAGACAGTCAAGAGACCCAGTACTTC. As protein: CASSQDSQETQYF. The chain links TRBV4-3 to TRBJ2-5, with D unclear. The CDR3 runs to 13 residues. With 0 bases removed from V and 2 bases from J, the gap between germline ends came to 4 bases. Germline CDR1 reads LGHNA; CDR2 reads YSLEER.

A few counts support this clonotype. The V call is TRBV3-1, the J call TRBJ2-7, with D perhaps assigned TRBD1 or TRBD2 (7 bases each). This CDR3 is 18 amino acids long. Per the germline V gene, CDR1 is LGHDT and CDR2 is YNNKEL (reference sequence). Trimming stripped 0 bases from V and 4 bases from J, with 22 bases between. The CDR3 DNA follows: TGTGCCAGCAGCCAAGACCCCTGGGGGGGTGGCAGGGGGTACGAGCAGTACTTC. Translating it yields CASSQDPWGGGRGYEQYF.

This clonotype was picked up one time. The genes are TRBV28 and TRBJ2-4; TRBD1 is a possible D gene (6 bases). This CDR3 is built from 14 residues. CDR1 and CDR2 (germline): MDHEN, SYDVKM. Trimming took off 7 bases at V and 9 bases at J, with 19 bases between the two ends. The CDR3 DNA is TGTGCCAGCAACACCGGGACATCCAGCGGCATTCAGTACTTC. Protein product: CASNTGTSSGIQYF.

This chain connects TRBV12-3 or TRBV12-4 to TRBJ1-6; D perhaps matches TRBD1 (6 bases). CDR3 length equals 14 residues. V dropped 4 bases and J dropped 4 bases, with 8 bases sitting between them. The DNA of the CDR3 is TGTGCCAGCAGTTGGGGGCAGTATAATTCACCCCTCCACTTT. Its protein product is CASSWGQYNSPLHF.

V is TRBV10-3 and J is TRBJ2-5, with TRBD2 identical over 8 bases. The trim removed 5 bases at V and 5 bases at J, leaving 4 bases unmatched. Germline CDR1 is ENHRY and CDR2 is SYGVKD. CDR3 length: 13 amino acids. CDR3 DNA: TGTGCCATCAGTTTGGCTAGCGGGGAGACCCAGTACTTC. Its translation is CAISLASGETQYF.

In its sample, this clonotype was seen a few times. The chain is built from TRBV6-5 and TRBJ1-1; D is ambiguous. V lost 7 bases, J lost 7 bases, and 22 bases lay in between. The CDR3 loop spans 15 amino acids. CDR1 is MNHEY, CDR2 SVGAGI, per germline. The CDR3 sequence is CASIPTVGDLDEAFF. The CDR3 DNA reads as TGTGCCAGCATCCCGACTGTAGGCGATTTAGATGAAGCTTTCTTT.

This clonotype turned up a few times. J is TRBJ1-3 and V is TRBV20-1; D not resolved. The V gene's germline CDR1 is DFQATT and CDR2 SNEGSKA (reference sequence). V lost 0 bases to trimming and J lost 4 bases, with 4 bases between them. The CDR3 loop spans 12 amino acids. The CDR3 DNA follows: TGCAGTGCTAGAGATAGGGGAAACACCATATATTTT. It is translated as CSARDRGNTIYF.

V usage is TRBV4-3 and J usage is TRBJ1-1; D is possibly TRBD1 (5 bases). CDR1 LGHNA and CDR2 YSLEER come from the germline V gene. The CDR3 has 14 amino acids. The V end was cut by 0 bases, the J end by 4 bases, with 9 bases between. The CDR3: CASSQDGGGTEAFF. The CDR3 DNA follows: TGCGCCAGCAGCCAAGATGGTGGGGGCACTGAAGCTTTCTTT.

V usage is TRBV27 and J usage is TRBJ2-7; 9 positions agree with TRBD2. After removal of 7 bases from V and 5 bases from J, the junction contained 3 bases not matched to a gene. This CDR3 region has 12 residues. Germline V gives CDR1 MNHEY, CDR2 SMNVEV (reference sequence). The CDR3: CASKRGVHEQYF. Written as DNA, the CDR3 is TGTGCCAGCAAGCGGGGGGTCCACGAGCAGTACTTC.

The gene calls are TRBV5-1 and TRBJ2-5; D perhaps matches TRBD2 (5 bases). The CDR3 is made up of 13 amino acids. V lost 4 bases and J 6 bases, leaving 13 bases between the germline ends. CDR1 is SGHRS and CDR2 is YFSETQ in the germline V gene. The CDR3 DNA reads TGCGCCAGCAGCATAGAGGGATGGCAGACCCAGTACTTC. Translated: CASSIEGWQTQYF.

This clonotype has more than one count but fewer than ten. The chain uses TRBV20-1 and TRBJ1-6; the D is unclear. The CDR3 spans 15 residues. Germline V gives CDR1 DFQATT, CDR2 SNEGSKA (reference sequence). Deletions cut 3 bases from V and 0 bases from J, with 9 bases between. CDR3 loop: CSARALSSYNSPLHF. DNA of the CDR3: TGCAGTGCTAGGGCTCTGAGCTCCTATAATTCACCCCTCCACTTT.

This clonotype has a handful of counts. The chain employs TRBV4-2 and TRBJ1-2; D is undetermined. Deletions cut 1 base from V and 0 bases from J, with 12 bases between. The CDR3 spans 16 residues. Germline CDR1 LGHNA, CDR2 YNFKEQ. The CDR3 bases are TGTGCCAGCAGCCAAGTTCCCCGGACCGCTAACTATGGCTACACCTTC. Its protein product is CASSQVPRTANYGYTF.

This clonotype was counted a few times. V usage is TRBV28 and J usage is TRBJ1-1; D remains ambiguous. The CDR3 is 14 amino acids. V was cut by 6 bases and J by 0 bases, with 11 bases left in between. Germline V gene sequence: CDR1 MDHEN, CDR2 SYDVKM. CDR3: CASSPSGLNTEAFF. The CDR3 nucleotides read TGTGCCAGCAGCCCCTCGGGGTTGAACACTGAAGCTTTCTTT.

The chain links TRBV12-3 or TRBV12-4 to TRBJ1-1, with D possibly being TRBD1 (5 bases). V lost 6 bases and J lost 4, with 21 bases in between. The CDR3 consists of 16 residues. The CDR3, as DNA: TGTGCCAGCAGCCCCGGAGGGGCTTTAATCGGCACTGAAGCTTTCTTT. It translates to CASSPGGALIGTEAFF.

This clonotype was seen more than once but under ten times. In DNA, the CDR3 is TGTGCCAGCAGTTCAGCTACAGGGTTGGTACAAGAGACCCAGTACTTC. Protein product: CASSSATGLVQETQYF. J is TRBJ2-5 and V is TRBV12-3 or TRBV12-4; a weak D match, TRBD1 (6 bases). The CDR3 contains 16 residues. V dropped 4 bases and J dropped 2 bases, with 17 bases sitting between them.

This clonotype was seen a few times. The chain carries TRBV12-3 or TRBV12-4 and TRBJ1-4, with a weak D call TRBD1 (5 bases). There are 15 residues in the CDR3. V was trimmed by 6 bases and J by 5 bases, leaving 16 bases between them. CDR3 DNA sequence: TGTGCCAGCAGGATGGACGGGGAGGGGAATGAAAAACTGTTTTTT. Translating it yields CASRMDGEGNEKLFF.

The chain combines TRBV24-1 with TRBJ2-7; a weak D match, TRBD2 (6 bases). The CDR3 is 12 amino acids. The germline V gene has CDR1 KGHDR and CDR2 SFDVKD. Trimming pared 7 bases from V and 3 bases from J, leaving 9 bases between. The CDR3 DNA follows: TGTGCCACCAGCGGGGGAGGCTACGAGCAGTACTTC. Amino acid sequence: CATSGGGYEQYF.

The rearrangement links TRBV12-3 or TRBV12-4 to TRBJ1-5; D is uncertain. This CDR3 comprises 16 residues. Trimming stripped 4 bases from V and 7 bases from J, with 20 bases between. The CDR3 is CASSSTTGLSLQPQHF. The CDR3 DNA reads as TGTGCCAGCAGTTCAACTACCGGGCTCTCTCTACAGCCCCAGCATTTT.

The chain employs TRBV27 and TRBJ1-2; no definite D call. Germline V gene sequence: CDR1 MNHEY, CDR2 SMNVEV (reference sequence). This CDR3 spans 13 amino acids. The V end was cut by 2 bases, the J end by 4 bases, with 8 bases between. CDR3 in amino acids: CASSLGKGYGYTF. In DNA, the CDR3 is TGTGCCAGCAGTTTAGGGAAGGGCTATGGCTACACCTTC.

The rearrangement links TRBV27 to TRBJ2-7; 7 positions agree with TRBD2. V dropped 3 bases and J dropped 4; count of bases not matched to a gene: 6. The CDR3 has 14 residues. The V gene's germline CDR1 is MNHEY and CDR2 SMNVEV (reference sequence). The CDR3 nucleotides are TGTGCCAGCAGTTTTGCAGGGAGGGGTTACGAGCAGTACTTC. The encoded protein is CASSFAGRGYEQYF.

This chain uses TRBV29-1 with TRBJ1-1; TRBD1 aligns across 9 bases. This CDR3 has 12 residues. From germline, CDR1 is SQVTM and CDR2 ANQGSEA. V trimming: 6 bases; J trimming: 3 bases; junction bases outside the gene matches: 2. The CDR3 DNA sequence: TGCAGCGTGACAGGGGGGGACACTGAAGCTTTCTTT. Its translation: CSVTGGDTEAFF.

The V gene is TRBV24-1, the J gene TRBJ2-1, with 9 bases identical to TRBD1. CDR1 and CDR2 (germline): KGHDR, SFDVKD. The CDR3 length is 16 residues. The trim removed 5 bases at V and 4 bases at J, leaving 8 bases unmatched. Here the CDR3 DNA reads TGTGCCACCAGTGTTCCGACAGGGGGAGAATACAATGAGCAGTTCTTC. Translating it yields CATSVPTGGEYNEQFF.

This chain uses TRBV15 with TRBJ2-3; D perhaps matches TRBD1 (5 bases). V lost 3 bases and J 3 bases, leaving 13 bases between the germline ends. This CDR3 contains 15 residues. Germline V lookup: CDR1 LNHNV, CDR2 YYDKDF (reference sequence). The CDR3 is CATSRAGKMTDTQYF. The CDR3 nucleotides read TGTGCCACCAGCAGGGCAGGGAAAATGACAGATACGCAGTATTTT.

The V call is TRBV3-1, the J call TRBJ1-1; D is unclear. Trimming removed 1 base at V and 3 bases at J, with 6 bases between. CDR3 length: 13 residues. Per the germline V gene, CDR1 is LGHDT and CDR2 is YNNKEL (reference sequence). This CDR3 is CASSQARDTEAFF. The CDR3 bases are TGTGCCAGCAGCCAAGCCCGGGACACTGAAGCTTTCTTT.

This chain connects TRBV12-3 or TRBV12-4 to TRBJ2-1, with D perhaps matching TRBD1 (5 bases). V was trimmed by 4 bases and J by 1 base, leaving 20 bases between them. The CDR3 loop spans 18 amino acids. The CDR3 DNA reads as TGTGCCAGCAGTTGGGGCCCCCCTGAAACACAATCCTACAATGAGCAGTTCTTC. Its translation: CASSWGPPETQSYNEQFF.

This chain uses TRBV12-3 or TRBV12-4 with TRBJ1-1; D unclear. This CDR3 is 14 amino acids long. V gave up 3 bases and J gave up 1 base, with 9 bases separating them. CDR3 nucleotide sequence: TGTGCCAGCAGTTTTAGTGCGGGGAACACTGAAGCTTTCTTT. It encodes CASSFSAGNTEAFF.